Listed here is a single T cell receptor beta chain. Its antigen remains undetermined. No much larger clone is present one base from it, and per-base qualities are unavailable. Set within a cohort of healthcare workers in London, UK, this nested case-control study involved weekly PCR testing of nasopharyngeal swabs along with blood sampling. Healthcare workers were recruited during the week of the UK lockdown, between 23 and 31 March 2020, and followed weekly for up to about 15 weeks. This specimen comes from a study of early T cells in non-severe SARS-CoV-2 infection (TCRdb year 2021). At the level of the whole study: TCR sequencing used bulk RNA from unsorted whole blood, so alpha and beta chains could not be paired.

The library was prepared using 5' RACE. The reads were generated on a NextSeq 500. The TCR library protocol attached unique molecular identifiers to individual cDNA molecules to correct for sequencing error and PCR bias. Sequencing covered both TCR alpha and beta chains, and within each sample the abundances of alpha and beta sequences were tightly co-correlated. Concerning the study's data processing: Decombinator V4 was used to perform V gene, J gene and CDR3 annotation of TCR sequences. Expanded TCRs were defined as changing significantly between any two time points under a Poisson model with p below 0.0001. TCR abundances were normalised to the total number of TCRs sequenced in each sample and reported as counts per million. MAIT TCRs were defined by TRAV1-2 paired with TRAJ12, TRAJ20 or TRAJ33, and iNKT TCRs by TRAV10 paired with TRAJ18. A search of VDJdb, accessed on 1 November 2021, was run for TCRs annotated to CMV, EBV and SARS-CoV-2, with TCRs annotated for multiple antigens excluded. TCRdb handled the public reads itself, with Q25 trimming in fastp and clone calling in MiXCR, and kept productive beta chains. Every CDR3 protein is listed once, alongside the most common genes and DNA of its rows. These V and J calls originate from TCRdb's pipeline instead of the authors' own analysis. In all, the sample holds about 99,000 distinct CDR3 sequences, and over 15% of those were seen once. Jointly, the top ten make up 1.3% of the sample.

Broad study findings and their caveats: Matching against VDJdb was skewed toward anti-spike CD8 responses, likely underestimated virus-specific expansions, and missed private and CD4 specificities.

V is cut back by 2 bases and J by 2 bases, with 6 bases in the junction unmatched. Sequences SQVTM (CDR1) and ANQGSEA (CDR2) are obtained from the germline V gene. The CDR3 holds 15 amino acids from the cysteine to the phenylalanine. Just CDR3 DNA is preserved here, 45 bases in frame from base 1. The chain links TRBV29-1 with TRBJ2-3; 8 bases in between match TRBD1. The material sequenced was whole blood. The receptor was derived from an adult who was a healthcare worker with PCR-confirmed SARS-CoV-2 infection or an uninfected control (not recorded which). In nucleotide form, the sequence is TGCAGCGTTGAAACGGCGGACAGGGCCACAGATACGCAGTATTTT. Its translation is CSVETADRATDTQYF.